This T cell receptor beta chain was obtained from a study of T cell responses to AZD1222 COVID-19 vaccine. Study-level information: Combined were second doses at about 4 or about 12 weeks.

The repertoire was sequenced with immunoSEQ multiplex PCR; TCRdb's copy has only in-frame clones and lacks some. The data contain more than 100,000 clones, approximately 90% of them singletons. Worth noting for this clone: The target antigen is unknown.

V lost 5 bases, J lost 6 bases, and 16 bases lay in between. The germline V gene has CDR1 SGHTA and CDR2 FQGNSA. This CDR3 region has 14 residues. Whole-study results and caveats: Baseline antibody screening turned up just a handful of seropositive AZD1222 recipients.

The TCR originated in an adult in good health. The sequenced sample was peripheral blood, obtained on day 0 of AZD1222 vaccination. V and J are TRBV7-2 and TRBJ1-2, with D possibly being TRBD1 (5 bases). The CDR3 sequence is CASSPPGTTNGYTF. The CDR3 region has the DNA TGTGCCAGCAGCCCACCCGGGACGACGAATGGCTACACCTTC.